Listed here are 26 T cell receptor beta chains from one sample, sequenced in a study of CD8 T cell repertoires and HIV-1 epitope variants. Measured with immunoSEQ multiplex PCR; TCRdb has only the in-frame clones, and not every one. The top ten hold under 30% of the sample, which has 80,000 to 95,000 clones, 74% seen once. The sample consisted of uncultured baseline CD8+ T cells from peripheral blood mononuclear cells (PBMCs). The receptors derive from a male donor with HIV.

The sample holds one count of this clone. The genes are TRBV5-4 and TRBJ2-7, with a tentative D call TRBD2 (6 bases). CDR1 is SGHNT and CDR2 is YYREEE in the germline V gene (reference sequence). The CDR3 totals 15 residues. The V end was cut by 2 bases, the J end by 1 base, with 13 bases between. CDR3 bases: TGTGCCAGCAGCTTCCCCGGGACTTTGTCCTACGAGCAGTACTTC. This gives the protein CASSFPGTLSYEQYF.

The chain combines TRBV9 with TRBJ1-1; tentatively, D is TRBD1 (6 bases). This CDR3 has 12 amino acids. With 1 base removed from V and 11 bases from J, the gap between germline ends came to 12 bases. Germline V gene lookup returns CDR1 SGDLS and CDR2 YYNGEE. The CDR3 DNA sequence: TGTGCCAGCAGCGTATTAGGGGGGGAGGCTTTCTTT. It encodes CASSVLGGEAFF.

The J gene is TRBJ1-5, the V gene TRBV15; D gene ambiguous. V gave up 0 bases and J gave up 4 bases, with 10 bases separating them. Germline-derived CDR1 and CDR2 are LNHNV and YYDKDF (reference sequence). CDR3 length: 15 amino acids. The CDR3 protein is CATSRDLGRNQPQHF. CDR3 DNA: TGTGCCACCAGCAGAGACCTTGGGAGGAATCAGCCCCAGCATTTT.

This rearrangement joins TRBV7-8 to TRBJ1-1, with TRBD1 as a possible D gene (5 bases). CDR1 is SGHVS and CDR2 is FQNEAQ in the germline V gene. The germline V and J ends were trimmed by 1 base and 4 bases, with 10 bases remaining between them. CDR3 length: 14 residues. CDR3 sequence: CASSLGERGTEAFF. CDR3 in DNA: TGTGCCAGCAGCTTAGGAGAAAGGGGCACTGAAGCTTTCTTT.

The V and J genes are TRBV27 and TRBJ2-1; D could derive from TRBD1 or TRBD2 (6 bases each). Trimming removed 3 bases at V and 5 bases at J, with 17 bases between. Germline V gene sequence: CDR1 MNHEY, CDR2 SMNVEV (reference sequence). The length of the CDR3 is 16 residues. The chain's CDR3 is CASSFEPGAYNNEQFF. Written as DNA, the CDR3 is TGTGCCAGCAGTTTTGAGCCGGGGGCCTATAACAATGAGCAGTTCTTC.

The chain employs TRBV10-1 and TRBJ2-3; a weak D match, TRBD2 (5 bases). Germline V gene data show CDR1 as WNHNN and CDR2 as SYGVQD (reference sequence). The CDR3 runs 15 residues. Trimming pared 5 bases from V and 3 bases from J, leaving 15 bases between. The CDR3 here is CASSKGGLGTDTQYF. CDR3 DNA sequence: TGCGCCAGCAGTAAAGGCGGGCTTGGGACAGATACGCAGTATTTT.

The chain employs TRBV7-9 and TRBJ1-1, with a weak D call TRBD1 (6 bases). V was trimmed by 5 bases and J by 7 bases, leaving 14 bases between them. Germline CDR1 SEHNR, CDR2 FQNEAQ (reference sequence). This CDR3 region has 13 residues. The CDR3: CASSKSGELEAFF. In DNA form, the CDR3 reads TGTGCCAGCAGCAAATCAGGGGAACTTGAAGCTTTCTTT.

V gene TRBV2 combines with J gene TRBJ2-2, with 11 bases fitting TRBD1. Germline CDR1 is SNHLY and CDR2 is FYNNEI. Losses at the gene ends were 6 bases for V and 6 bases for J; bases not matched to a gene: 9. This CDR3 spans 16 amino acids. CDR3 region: CASSGQGARGAGELFF. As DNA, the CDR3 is TGTGCCAGCAGCGGACAGGGGGCGCGGGGGGCCGGGGAGCTGTTTTTT.

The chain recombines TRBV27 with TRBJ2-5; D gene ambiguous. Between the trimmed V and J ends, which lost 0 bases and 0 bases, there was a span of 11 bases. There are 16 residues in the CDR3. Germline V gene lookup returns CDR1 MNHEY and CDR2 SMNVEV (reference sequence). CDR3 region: CASSLSRLRYQETQYF. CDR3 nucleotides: TGTGCCAGCAGTTTATCAAGGCTGCGGTACCAAGAGACCCAGTACTTC.

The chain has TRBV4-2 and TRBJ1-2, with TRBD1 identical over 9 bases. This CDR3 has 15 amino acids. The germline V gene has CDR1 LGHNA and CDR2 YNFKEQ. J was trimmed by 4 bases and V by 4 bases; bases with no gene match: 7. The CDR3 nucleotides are TGTGCCAGCAGCCCCGGGACAGGGATCACCTATGGCTACACCTTC. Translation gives CASSPGTGITYGYTF.

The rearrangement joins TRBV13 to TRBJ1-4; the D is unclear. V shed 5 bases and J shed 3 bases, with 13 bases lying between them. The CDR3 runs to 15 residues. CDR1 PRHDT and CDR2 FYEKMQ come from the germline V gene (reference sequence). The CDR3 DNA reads TGTGCCAGCAGCGTCACCGGGTCCCCTAATGAAAAACTGTTTTTT. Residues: CASSVTGSPNEKLFF.

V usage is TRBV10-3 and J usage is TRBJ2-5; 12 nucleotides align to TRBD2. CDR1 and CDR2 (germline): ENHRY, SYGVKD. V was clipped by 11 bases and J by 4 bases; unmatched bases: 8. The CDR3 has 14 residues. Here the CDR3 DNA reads TGTGCCGGCGCTAGCGGGAGGGAAGGAGAGACCCAGTACTTC. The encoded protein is CAGASGREGETQYF.

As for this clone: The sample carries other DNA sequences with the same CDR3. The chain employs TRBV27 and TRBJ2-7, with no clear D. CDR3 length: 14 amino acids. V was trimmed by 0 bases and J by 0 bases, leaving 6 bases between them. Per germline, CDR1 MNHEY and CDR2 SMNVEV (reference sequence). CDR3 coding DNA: TGTGCCAGCAGTTTATCGGGGTCCTCCTACGAGCAGTACTTC. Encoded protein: CASSLSGSSYEQYF.

The CDR3 sequence is CASSLVRLSDTEAFF. DNA for the CDR3: TGTGCCAGCAGCTTGGTGCGACTCTCGGACACTGAAGCTTTCTTT. This chain joins TRBV5-6 and TRBJ1-1; D remains ambiguous. CDR1 is SGHDT and CDR2 is YYEEEE in the germline V gene. CDR3 length: 15 residues. Trimming shortened V by 0 bases and J by 3 bases, and 12 bases separated the two germline ends.

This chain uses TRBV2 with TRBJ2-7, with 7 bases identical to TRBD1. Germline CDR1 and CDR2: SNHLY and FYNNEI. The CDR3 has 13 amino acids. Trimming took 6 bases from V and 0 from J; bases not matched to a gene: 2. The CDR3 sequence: CASSRDSSYEQYF. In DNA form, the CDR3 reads TGTGCCAGCAGCCGGGACAGCTCCTACGAGCAGTACTTC. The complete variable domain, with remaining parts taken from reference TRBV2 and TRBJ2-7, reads EPEVTQTPSHQVTQMGQEVILRCVPISNHLYFYWYRQILGQKVEFLVSFYNNEISEKSEIFDDQFSVERPDGSNFTLKIRSTKLEDSAMYFCASSRDSSYEQYFGPGTRLTVT.

CDR3 in amino acids: CASHNSGNEKLFF. DNA of the CDR3: TGCGCCAGCCACAACTCAGGGAATGAAAAACTGTTTTTT. The chain employs TRBV5-1 and TRBJ1-4; possible D gene TRBD1, 5 bases. The germline V and J ends were trimmed by 7 bases and 5 bases, with 12 bases remaining between them. The CDR3 sequence is 13 residues long. From germline, CDR1 is SGHRS and CDR2 YFSETQ.

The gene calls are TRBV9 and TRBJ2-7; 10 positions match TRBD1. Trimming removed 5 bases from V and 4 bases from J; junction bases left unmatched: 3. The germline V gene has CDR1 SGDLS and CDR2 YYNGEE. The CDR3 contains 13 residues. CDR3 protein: CASRGTGEYEQYF. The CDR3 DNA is TGTGCCAGCAGGGGGACAGGGGAGTACGAGCAGTACTTC.

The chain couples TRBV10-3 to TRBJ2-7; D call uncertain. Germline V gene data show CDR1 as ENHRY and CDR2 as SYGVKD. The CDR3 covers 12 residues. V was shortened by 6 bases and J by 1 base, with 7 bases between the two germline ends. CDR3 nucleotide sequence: TGTGCCATCAGCAGCAGTTCCTACGAGCAGTACTTC. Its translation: CAISSSSYEQYF.

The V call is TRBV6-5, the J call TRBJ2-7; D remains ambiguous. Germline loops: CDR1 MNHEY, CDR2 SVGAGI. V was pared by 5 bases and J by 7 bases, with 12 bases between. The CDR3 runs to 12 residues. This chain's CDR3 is CASSGSGVEQYF. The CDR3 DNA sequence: TGTGCCAGCAGTGGCTCTGGGGTTGAGCAGTACTTC.

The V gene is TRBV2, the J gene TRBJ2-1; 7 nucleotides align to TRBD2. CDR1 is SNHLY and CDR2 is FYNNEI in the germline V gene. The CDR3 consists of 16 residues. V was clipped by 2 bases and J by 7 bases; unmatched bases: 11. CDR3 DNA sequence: TGTGCCAGCAGTGAATCGGTGTGGTCTAGCGGTAATGAGCAGTTCTTC. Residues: CASSESVWSSGNEQFF.

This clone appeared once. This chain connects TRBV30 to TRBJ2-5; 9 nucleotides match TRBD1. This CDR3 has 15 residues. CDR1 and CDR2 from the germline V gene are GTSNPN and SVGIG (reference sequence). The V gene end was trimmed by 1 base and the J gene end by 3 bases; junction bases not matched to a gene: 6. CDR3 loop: CAWSGDRDAKETQYF. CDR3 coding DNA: TGTGCCTGGAGTGGGGACAGGGACGCAAAAGAGACCCAGTACTTC.

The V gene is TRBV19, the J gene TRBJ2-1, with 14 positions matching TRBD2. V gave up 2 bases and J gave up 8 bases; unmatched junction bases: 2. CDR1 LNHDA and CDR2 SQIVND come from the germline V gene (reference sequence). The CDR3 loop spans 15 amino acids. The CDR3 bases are TGTGCCAGTAGTATATCGGGACTAGCGGGAGATGAGCAGTTCTTC. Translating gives CASSISGLAGDEQFF.

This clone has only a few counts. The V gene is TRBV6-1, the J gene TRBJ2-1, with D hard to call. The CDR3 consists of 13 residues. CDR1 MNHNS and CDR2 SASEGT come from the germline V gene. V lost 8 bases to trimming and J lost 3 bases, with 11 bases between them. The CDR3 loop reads CASGFTLYNEQFF. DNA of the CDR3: TGTGCCAGCGGTTTTACTCTCTACAATGAGCAGTTCTTC.

The CDR3 protein is CAAGTGYNQPQHF. Written as DNA, the CDR3 is TGTGCCGCCGGGACAGGGTACAATCAGCCCCAGCATTTT. The rearrangement joins TRBV7-2 to TRBJ1-5; 9 bases fit TRBD1. This CDR3 has 13 residues. CDR1 is SGHTA, CDR2 FQGNSA, per germline. V lost 11 bases, J lost 3 bases, and 5 bases stayed unmatched.

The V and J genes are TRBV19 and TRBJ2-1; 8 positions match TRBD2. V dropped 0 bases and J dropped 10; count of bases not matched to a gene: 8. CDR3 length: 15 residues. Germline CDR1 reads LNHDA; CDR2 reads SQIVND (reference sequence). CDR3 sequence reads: CASSIDASGRMEQFF. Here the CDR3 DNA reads TGTGCCAGTAGTATAGATGCCAGCGGGAGAATGGAGCAGTTCTTC.

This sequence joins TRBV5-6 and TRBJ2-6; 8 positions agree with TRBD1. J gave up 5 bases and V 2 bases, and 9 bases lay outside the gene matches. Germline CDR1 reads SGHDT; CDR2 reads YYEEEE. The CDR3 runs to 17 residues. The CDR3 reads CASSLVTGAHWANVLTF. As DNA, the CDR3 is TGTGCCAGCAGCTTAGTGACAGGGGCCCACTGGGCCAACGTCCTGACTTTC.